Listed below are T cell receptor beta chains from one sample, sequenced in a study of OX40 agonist ivuxolimab in advanced cancers. Sequencing used immunoSEQ multiplex PCR; TCRdb keeps in-frame clones, though not all of them. This sample carries under 80,000 clones, under 95% of them seen once, and the ten largest clones take roughly 10%. Here the sequenced sample was CD4+ or CD8+ T cells sorted from blood, taken in a trial of the OX40 agonist ivuxolimab. The receptor source for this set is an adult with an advanced solid tumor such as melanoma, head and neck, liver or kidney cancer. The CDR3 runs from the conserved cysteine through the conserved F or W. The order of the fields is J gene, V gene, CDR3 protein.

>TRBJ1-2|TRBV6-5
CASKKGTGRGGYTF
>TRBJ2-5|TRBV7-8
CASSLALAGGPPETQYF
>TRBJ2-3|TRBV5-6
CASSPEFGSGGRFVSQYF
>TRBJ2-7|TRBV7-2
CASSLTSLGEQYF
>TRBJ1-4|TRBV14
CASSQEVVGATNEKLFF
>TRBJ2-1|TRBV10-3
CASVPGTGENEQFF
>TRBJ2-1|TRBV27
CASSQFGGENNEQFF
>TRBJ2-7|TRBV5-6
CASSYTSLGGGGANEQYF
>TRBJ1-2|TRBV10-2
CASSEEGISGYTF
>TRBJ2-1|TRBV5-6
CASSVGRNEQFF
>TRBJ1-4|TRBV19
CASSIDRAPNEKLFF
>TRBJ2-7|TRBV7-6
CASSLGQGVGSYEQYF
>TRBJ2-7|TRBV4-3
CASSQGQTYEQYF
>TRBJ1-2|TRBV15
CATSRRWDNYGYTF
>TRBJ2-7|TRBV9
CASSTGQGAYEQYF
>TRBJ1-3|TRBV2
CASSEFGARSTSGNTIYF
>TRBJ1-4|TRBV27
CASSDRTAEKLFF
>TRBJ1-1|TRBV13
CASAGRDSMNTEAFF
>TRBJ2-2|TRBV5-4
CASYNPGVNTGELFF
>TRBJ2-3|TRBV9
CASSPGGGLTDTQYF
>TRBJ2-1|TRBV7-6
CASSSRVLDEQFF
>TRBJ1-1|TRBV6-6
CASSYENLRTEAFF
>TRBJ2-2|TRBV7-6
CASSDGRLNTGELFF
>TRBJ2-7|TRBV11-2
CASDGITSGGSYEQYF
>TRBJ2-4|TRBV6-1
CASSVGGGTGNIQYF
>TRBJ2-5|TRBV15
CATSMSGTGALGTQYF
>TRBJ2-7|TRBV9
CASSVGGGGGSYEQYF
>TRBJ1-3|TRBV6-5
CASSYSRGGGNTIYF
>TRBJ1-5|TRBV27
CASSPVGLNSNQPQHF
>TRBJ2-7|TRBV6-5
CASSYSSGQKTYEQYF
>TRBJ1-1|TRBV11-1
CASSALTAMNTEAFF
>TRBJ2-7|TRBV12-5
CASSDLTYEQYF
>TRBJ2-3|TRBV2
CASSETSGGGSTDTQYF
>TRBJ1-1|TRBV27
CASSFGPEGLGAFF
>TRBJ2-7|TRBV25-1
CASSEYRDEQYF
>TRBJ2-5|TRBV5-1
CASSSARGLQETQYF
>TRBJ1-6|TRBV9
CASSVEGTSPLHF
>TRBJ2-5|TRBV9
CASSPQPEAGPQETQYF
>TRBJ2-7|TRBV13
CASQAGRASYEQYF
>TRBJ2-5|TRBV10-3
CAISDGASGGETQYF
>TRBJ2-5|TRBV20-1
CSARGIETQYF
>TRBJ2-7|TRBV7-8
CASSYGQGAFYEQYF
>TRBJ1-2|TRBV19
CASSPYRAGDYGYTF
>TRBJ2-7|TRBV5-4
CASSLAEGHEQYF
>TRBJ2-5|TRBV2
CASDQLAGGVETQYF
>TRBJ2-3|TRBV6-5
CASSYSRWADTQYF
>TRBJ1-4|TRBV6-1
CASSEIGTSTTNEKLFF
>TRBJ2-2|TRBV10-1
CASSSGIETGELFF
>TRBJ2-5|TRBV18
CASSPDGVQETQYF
>TRBJ2-7|TRBV6-5
CASSYGRVTYEQYF
>TRBJ2-3|TRBV6-6
CASTPAGGVAQYF
>TRBJ2-3|TRBV7-6
CASSVPSGENTDTQYF
>TRBJ1-1|TRBV4-1
CASSWGPEAFF
>TRBJ1-1|TRBV5-1
CASSLEGSRGGEAFF
>TRBJ2-7|TRBV5-6
CASSLMGAYNEQYF
>TRBJ1-1|TRBV7-3
CASSLWADTEAFF
>TRBJ2-7|TRBV30
CAWSPTGFGGVYEQYF
>TRBJ2-2|TRBV7-2
CASSSPLNTGELFF
>TRBJ2-3|TRBV27
CASSLGTSGTDTQYF